This T cell receptor beta chain was captured in a study of T-cell reconstitution after alpha-beta-depleted transplantation in children. The study's findings and limits: One year after transplant, T-cell counts and diversity came mostly from newly produced T cells. Surviving recipient T cells and thymic progenitors accounted for the high day-60 TCRbeta diversity observed in some patients. Reportedly, only several hundred clones from non-depleted graft cells drove alpha-beta T-cell counts at about two months.

V gave up 4 bases and J gave up 7 bases, with 5 bases separating them. Germline-derived CDR1 and CDR2 are SGHAT and FQNNGV. CDR3 length: 10 amino acids. In the case of this clonotype: Its specificity is not known.

The TCRbeta library incorporated unique molecular identifiers. TCRdb re-derived calls from the PCR reads in MiXCR, one entry per CDR3 protein. This table has 200,000 to 250,000 distinct CDR3 sequences, about 8.7% appearing once. The specimen was PBMCs, mostly from graft donor cells, collected 360 days after TCRalphabeta/CD19-depleted stem cell transplant. The TCR originated in a male patient between 2 and 15 years old who had a stem cell transplant for acute myeloid leukemia, so the T cells may come from the graft donor. The rearrangement uses TRBV11-2 and TRBJ2-7; unclear D gene. The CDR3 is CASSSMEQYF. CDR3 DNA: TGTGCCAGCAGCTCGATGGAGCAGTACTTC.